What follows is one T cell receptor beta chain and its context. Some clones are missing from TCRdb's copy, which holds only in-frame ones; the method was immunoSEQ multiplex PCR. The sample contains about 330,000 clones, 85% to 90% of which appear only once. The record originates from a study of blood T cell repertoires in COVID-19. Overall study: From T cells, B-cell-depleted T cells, or PBMCs came the material, which was cDNA or gDNA.

The receptor comes from a woman aged 45-65 years with active or convalescent COVID-19. The sample consisted of peripheral blood.

For the CDR3, the DNA is TGCAGTGCTAGTCCCCTGCAAGCGGGGGGTCAGGGGGAGCAGTACTTC. Encoded protein: CSASPLQAGGQGEQYF. V and J are TRBV20-1 and TRBJ2-7; 9 bases agree with TRBD2. The length of the CDR3 is 16 residues. Germline CDR1 DFQATT, CDR2 SNEGSKA (reference sequence). The V gene end was trimmed by 3 bases and the J gene end by 7 bases; junction bases not matched to a gene: 16.